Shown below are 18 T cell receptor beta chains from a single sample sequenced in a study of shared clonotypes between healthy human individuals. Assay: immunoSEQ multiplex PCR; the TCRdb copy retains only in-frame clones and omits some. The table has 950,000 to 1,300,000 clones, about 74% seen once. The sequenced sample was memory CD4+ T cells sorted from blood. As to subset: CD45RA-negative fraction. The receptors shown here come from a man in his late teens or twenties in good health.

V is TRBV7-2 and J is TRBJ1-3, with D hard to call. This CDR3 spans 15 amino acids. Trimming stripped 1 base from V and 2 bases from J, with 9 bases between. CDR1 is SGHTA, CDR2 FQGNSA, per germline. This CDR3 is CASSLVDYAGNTIYF. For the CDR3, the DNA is TGTGCCAGCAGCTTAGTAGATTATGCTGGAAACACCATATATTTT.

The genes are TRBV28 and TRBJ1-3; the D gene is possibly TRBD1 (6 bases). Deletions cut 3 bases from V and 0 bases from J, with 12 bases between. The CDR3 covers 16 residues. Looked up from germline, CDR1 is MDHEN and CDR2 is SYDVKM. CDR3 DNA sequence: TGTGCCAGCAGTTTTGGGCAGGGGAGCTCTGGAAACACCATATATTTT. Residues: CASSFGQGSSGNTIYF. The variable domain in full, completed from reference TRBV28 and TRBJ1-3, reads DVKVTQSSRYLVKRTGEKVFLECVQDMDHENMFWYRQDPGLGLRLIYFSYDVKMKEKGDIPEGYSVSREKKERFSLILESASTNQTSMYLCASSFGQGSSGNTIYFGEGSWLTVV.

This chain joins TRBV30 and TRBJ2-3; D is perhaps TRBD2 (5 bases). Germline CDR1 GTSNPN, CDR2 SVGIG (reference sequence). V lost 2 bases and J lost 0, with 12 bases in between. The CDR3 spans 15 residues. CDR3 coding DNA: TGTGCCTGGAGTAGGGCGGGCCCGAGCACAGATACGCAGTATTTT. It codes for CAWSRAGPSTDTQYF.

The CDR3 reads CASSVYETGTNRRTQYF. CDR3 in DNA: TGTGCCAGCAGCGTATACGAGACAGGGACCAACCGTAGGACGCAGTATTTT. V and J are TRBV9 and TRBJ2-3; TRBD1 aligns across 7 bases. V was clipped by 1 base and J by 9 bases; unmatched bases: 17. From germline, CDR1 is SGDLS and CDR2 YYNGEE. This CDR3 spans 17 amino acids.

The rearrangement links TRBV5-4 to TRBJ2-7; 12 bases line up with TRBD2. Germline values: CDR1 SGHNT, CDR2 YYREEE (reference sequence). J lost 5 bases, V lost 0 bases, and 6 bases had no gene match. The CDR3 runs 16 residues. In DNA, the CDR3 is TGTGCCAGCAGCTTGGGCGGACTAGCGGGACGGAACGAGCAGTACTTC. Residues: CASSLGGLAGRNEQYF.

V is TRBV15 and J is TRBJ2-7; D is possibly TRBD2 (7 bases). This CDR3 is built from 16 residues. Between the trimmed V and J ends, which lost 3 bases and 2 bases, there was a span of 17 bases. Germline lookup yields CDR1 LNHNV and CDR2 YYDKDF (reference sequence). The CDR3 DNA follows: TGTGCCACCAGCAGGAGAGGGGGGGCGCAAGCCTACGAGCAGTACTTC. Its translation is CATSRRGGAQAYEQYF.

The CDR3, as DNA: TGTGCCAGCTCACCACAGGACAGGGACTACGAGCAGTACTTC. As protein: CASSPQDRDYEQYF. The rearrangement uses TRBV18 and TRBJ2-7; 8 bases line up with TRBD1. CDR3 length: 14 amino acids. J gave up 3 bases and V 1 base, and 2 bases lay outside the gene matches. In germline, CDR1 is KGHSH, CDR2 LQKENI.

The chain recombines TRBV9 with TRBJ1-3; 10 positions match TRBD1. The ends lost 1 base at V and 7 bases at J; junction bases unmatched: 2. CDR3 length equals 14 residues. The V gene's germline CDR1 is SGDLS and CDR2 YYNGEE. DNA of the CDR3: TGTGCCAGCAGCGTAAAGGGACAGGGGAACACCATATATTTT. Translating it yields CASSVKGQGNTIYF.

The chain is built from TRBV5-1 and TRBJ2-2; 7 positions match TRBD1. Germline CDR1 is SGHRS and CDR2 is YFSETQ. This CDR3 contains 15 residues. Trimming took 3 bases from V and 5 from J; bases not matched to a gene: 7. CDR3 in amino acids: CASSYDREGTGELFF. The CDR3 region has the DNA TGCGCCAGCAGCTATGACAGGGAAGGAACCGGGGAGCTGTTTTTT.

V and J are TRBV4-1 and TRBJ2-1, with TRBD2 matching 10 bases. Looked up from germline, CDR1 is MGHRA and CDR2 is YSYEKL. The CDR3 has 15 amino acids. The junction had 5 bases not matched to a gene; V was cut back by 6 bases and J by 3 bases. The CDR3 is CASRGSGGFYNEQFF. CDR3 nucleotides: TGCGCCAGCAGGGGTAGCGGGGGGTTCTACAATGAGCAGTTCTTC.

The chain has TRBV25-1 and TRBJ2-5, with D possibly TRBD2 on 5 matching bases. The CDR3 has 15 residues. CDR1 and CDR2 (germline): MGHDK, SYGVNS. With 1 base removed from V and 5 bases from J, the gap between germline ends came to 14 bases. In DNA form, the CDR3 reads TGTGCCAGCAGTGAATTTCGCGGGCCCCGGGAGACCCAGTACTTC. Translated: CASSEFRGPRETQYF.

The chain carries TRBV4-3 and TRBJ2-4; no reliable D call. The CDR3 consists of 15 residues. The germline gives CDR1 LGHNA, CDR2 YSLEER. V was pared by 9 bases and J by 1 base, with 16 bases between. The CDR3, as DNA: TGCGCCAGTTCAAGAGAGGCCGGTGCCAAAAACATTCAGTACTTC. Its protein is CASSREAGAKNIQYF.

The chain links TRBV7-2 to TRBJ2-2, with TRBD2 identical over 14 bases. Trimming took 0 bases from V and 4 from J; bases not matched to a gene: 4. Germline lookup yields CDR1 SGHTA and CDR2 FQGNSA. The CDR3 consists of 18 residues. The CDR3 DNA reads TGTGCCAGCAGCTTAGCGGGACTAGCGGGAGCCGGCACCGGGGAGCTGTTTTTT. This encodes CASSLAGLAGAGTGELFF.

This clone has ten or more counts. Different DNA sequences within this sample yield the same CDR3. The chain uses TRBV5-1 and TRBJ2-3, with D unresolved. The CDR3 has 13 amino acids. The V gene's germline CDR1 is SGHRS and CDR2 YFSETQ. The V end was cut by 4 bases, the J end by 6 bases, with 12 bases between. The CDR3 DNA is TGCGCCAGCAGCCCCCTTGGGGTGGATACGCAGTATTTT. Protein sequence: CASSPLGVDTQYF.

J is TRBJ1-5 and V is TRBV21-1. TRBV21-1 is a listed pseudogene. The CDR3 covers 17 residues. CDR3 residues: CASSKEGGGVGNQPQHF. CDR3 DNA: TGTGCCAGCAGCAAAGAGGGAGGGGGGGTTGGAAATCAGCCCCAGCATTTT.

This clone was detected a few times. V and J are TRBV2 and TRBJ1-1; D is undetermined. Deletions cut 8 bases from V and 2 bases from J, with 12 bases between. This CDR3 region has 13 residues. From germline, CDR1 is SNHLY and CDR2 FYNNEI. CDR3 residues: CASFIRENTEAFF. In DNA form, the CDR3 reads TGTGCCAGCTTTATCCGGGAAAACACTGAAGCTTTCTTT.

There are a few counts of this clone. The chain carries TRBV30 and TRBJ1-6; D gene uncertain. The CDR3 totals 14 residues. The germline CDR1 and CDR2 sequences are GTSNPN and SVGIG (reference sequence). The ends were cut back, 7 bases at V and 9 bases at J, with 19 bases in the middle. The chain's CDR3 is CALKASGEGSPLHF. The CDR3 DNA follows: TGTGCCTTAAAAGCGTCGGGAGAGGGTTCACCCCTCCACTTT.

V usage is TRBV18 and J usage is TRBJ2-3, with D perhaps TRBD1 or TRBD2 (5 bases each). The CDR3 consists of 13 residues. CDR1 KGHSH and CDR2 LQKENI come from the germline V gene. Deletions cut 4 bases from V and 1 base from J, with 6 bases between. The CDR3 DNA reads TGTGCCAGCTCACGGGACCGCACAGATACGCAGTATTTT. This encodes CASSRDRTDTQYF.